This TCR beta chain was obtained from a study of blood T cell repertoires in COVID-19. The method was immunoSEQ multiplex PCR; TCRdb's version includes in-frame clones alone and lacks a portion of them. The sample lists a few hundred thousand clones; 70% to 90% were seen once. This clone was counted a single time. This TCR derives from a woman between 18 and 29 years old who had recovered from COVID-19. The sample consisted of PBMCs or T cells enriched from blood (not recorded which).

The CDR3 loop reads CASSPREGRRETQYF. CDR3 nucleotide sequence: TGTGCCAGCTCACCGCGTGAGGGGAGGCGAGAGACCCAGTACTTC. V is TRBV18 and J is TRBJ2-5; tentatively, D is TRBD2 (6 bases). There are 15 residues in the CDR3. Germline CDR1 is KGHSH and CDR2 is LQKENI. Trimming pared 3 bases from V and 4 bases from J, leaving 15 bases between.